This T cell receptor beta chain was identified in a study of OX40 agonist ivuxolimab in advanced cancers. Study background: Enrolled patients in dose escalation had cancers that were hepatocellular carcinoma, melanoma, renal cell or head and neck cancer. Previous treatment with anti-PD-1, anti-PD-L1 or anti-CTLA-4 therapy was allowed; about 37% had received some.

Germline V CDR1 and CDR2: SQVTM, ANQGSEA. This CDR3 is 13 amino acids long. J gave up 6 bases and V 4 bases, and 6 bases lay outside the gene matches. In its sample, this clone was seen once. Its specificity is unknown. Study results and caveats: Near-lowest levels of clonal expansion characterized partial responders at 0.1-3.0 mg/kg.

Here immunoSEQ multiplex PCR was the method, and the copy in TCRdb shows in-frame clones only, minus some. The profile covers approximately 61,000 clones, with 75% to 90% appearing a single time and about a sixth taken by the ten largest. This TCR derives from an adult with an advanced solid tumor such as melanoma, head and neck, liver or kidney cancer. The chain is built from TRBV29-1 and TRBJ1-2; 9 nucleotides agree with TRBD1. The sample consisted of CD4+ or CD8+ T cells sorted from blood, taken in a trial of the OX40 agonist ivuxolimab. The CDR3 region is CSVGSGTGHGYTF. The CDR3 DNA is TGCAGCGTTGGGTCGGGGACAGGGCATGGCTACACCTTC.